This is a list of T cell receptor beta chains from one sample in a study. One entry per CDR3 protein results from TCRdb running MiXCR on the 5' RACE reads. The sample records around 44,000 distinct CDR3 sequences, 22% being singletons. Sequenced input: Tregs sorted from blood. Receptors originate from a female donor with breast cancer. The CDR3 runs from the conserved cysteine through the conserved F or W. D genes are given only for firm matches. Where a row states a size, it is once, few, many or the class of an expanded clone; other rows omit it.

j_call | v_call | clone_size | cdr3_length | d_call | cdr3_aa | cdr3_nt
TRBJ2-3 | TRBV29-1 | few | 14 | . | CSVNQGRELDTQYF | TGCAGCGTGAACCAGGGTCGGGAGCTCGATACGCAGTATTTT
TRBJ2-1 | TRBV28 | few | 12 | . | CASSHRWNEQFF | TGTGCCAGCAGTCATAGATGGAATGAGCAGTTCTTC
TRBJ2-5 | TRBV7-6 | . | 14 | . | CASSLGFPQETQYF | TGTGCCAGCAGCTTAGGCTTTCCCCAAGAGACCCAGTACTTC
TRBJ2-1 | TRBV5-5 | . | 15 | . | CASSLEWQGYNEQFF | TGTGCCAGCAGCTTGGAATGGCAGGGCTACAATGAGCAGTTCTTC
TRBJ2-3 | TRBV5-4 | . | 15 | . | CASSFYGLTTGTQYF | TGTGCCAGCAGCTTCTACGGACTAACCACAGGTACGCAGTATTTT
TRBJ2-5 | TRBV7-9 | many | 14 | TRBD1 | CASSSGTGEETQYF | TGTGCCAGCAGCTCGGGGACAGGGGAAGAGACCCAGTACTTC
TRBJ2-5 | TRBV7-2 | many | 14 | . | CASSLDWDQETQYF | TGTGCCAGCAGCTTAGACTGGGACCAAGAGACCCAGTACTTC
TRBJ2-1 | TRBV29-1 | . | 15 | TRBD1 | CSVEDPGQLGDEQFF | TGCAGCGTTGAAGATCCGGGACAGCTTGGGGATGAGCAGTTCTTC
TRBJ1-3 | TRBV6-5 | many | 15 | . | CASSNTYSSGNTIYF | TGTGCCAGCAGTAACACCTACAGCTCTGGAAACACCATATATTTT
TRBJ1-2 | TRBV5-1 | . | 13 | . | CASSLVGNYGYTF | TGCGCCAGCAGCTTGGTGGGGAATTATGGCTACACCTTC
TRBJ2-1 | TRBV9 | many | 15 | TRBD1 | CASSTTGSPYNEQFF | TGTGCCAGCAGCACGACAGGGTCCCCCTACAATGAGCAGTTCTTC
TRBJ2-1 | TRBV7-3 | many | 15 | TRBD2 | CASSVLAGGYNEQFF | TGTGCCAGCAGCGTACTAGCGGGGGGATACAATGAGCAGTTCTTC
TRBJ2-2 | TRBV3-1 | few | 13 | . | CASRGPYTGELFF | TGTGCCAGCAGAGGACCTTACACCGGGGAGCTGTTTTTT
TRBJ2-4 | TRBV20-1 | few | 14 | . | CSARDREIKNIQYF | TGCAGTGCTAGAGACAGGGAGATCAAAAACATTCAGTACTTC
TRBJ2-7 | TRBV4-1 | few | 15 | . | CASSPTATGNYEQYF | TGCGCCAGCAGCCCAACAGCTACGGGCAACTACGAGCAGTACTTC
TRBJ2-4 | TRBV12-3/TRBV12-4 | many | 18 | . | CASSPTPVPEEAKNIQYF | TGTGCCAGCAGTCCGACCCCGGTCCCGGAGGAAGCCAAAAACATTCAGTACTTC
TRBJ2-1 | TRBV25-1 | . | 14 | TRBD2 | CASKSGGLYNEQFF | TGTGCCAGCAAGTCGGGAGGGCTCTACAATGAGCAGTTCTTC